These T cell receptor beta chains were read from a single sample in a study of blood T cells in healthy people across ages. Via MiXCR, TCRdb re-called the 5' RACE reads, giving one row per CDR3 protein. The table lists approximately 900,000 distinct CDR3 sequences, about 27% of them singletons, with roughly 10% in the top ten. In addition, the sample was reused for a study of T cells of mothers and their children.

Sequenced material: blood. All receptors derive from a middle-aged woman in good health. CDR3s include the opening cysteine and the closing phenylalanine or tryptophan. Each record gives: J gene, D gene, clone size, V gene, CDR3 protein, CDR3 DNA. The D gene is left open where the match is weak. Clone size is stated in some rows and not others, as once, few, many or a class when expanded.

TRBJ2-3,.,many,TRBV6-2/TRBV6-3,CASSYRRVDMQYF,TGTGCCAGCAGTTACCGACGGGTAGATATGCAGTATTTT
TRBJ1-1,.,.,TRBV6-1,CASSEFQTYTEAFF,TGTGCCAGCAGTGAATTTCAGACCTACACTGAAGCTTTCTTT
TRBJ2-3,TRBD2,.,TRBV20-1,CSASGASGSTDTQYF,TGCAGTGCTAGTGGGGCTAGCGGGAGCACAGATACGCAGTATTTT
TRBJ1-2,TRBD1,many,TRBV4-2,CASSPQGDREGYTF,TGTGCCAGCTCACCTCAGGGGGACAGGGAAGGCTACACCTTC
TRBJ1-2,TRBD1,.,TRBV18,CASSPDRASFGYTF,TGTGCCAGCTCACCAGACAGGGCTTCCTTTGGCTACACCTTC
TRBJ2-1,TRBD1,.,TRBV27,CASSTPGQGFDEQFF,TGTGCCAGCAGTACCCCGGGACAGGGGTTCGATGAGCAGTTCTTC
TRBJ2-5,.,few,TRBV7-2,CASSPGPASQETQYF,TGTGCCAGCAGCCCCGGACCGGCGTCCCAAGAGACCCAGTACTTC
TRBJ2-1,TRBD2,.,TRBV20-1,CSASRSGGVNEQFF,TGCAGTGCTAGTCGTAGCGGGGGGGTTAATGAGCAGTTCTTC
TRBJ1-2,TRBD1,.,TRBV4-3,CASSQVHAGGYGYTF,TGCGCCAGCAGTCAAGTACACGCAGGGGGCTATGGCTACACCTTC
TRBJ1-5,.,few,TRBV24-1,CATSGAASDQPQHF,TGTGCCACCAGTGGAGCGGCTTCCGATCAGCCCCAGCATTTT
TRBJ2-3,.,.,TRBV4-1,CASSQGRFDMDTDTQYF,TGCGCCAGCAGCCAAGGGCGGTTTGACATGGACACAGATACGCAGTATTTT
TRBJ2-4,TRBD2,few,TRBV28,CASSFLAGVDIQYF,TGTGCCAGCAGTTTTCTGGCGGGGGTAGACATTCAGTACTTC
TRBJ2-5,.,many,TRBV6-4,CASSDPLHFGQGQETQYF,TGTGCCAGCAGTGACCCCCTTCATTTTGGGCAGGGGCAAGAGACCCAGTACTTC
TRBJ2-3,.,.,TRBV10-3,CAISEGQPDTQYF,TGTGCCATCAGTGAGGGGCAGCCAGATACGCAGTATTTT
TRBJ2-7,.,.,TRBV28,CASSAQFAPSTYEQYF,TGTGCCAGCAGTGCACAATTTGCACCCAGCACCTACGAGCAGTACTTC
TRBJ2-7,.,.,TRBV13,CAGSLGRGYEQYF,TGTGCCGGCAGCTTAGGCAGGGGCTACGAGCAGTACTTC